A single sample is the source of the 19 T cell receptor beta chains below, sequenced in a study of a mutant IDH1 vaccine in newly diagnosed glioma. The data were produced by immunoSEQ multiplex PCR, yet TCRdb's version contains in-frame clones alone and is incomplete. The sample yields 90,000 to 100,000 clones, roughly 90% seen once. As for time point: baseline, week 1 (first vaccination visit). As to treatment: pre-vaccination baseline after standard-of-care therapy. Specimen: PBMCs, collected from a glioma patient treated with radiotherapy, temozolomide or both. The receptors originated from a woman between 45 and 60 years old with glioma.

This chain uses TRBV19 with TRBJ2-1; D possibly corresponds to TRBD2 (6 bases). In germline, CDR1 is LNHDA, CDR2 SQIVND (reference sequence). The CDR3 consists of 13 residues. Trimming pared 9 bases from V and 7 bases from J, leaving 16 bases between. CDR3 in amino acids: CASRLGEVNEQFF. The CDR3 DNA sequence: TGTGCCAGCCGACTGGGGGAGGTTAATGAGCAGTTCTTC. The variable domain in full, with the rest retrieved from reference TRBV19 and TRBJ2-1, is DGGITQSPKYLFRKEGQNVTLSCEQNLNHDAMYWYRQDPGQGLRLIYYSQIVNDFQKGDIAEGYSVSREKKESFPLTVTSAQKNPTAFYLCASRLGEVNEQFFGPGTRLTVL.

This sequence joins TRBV5-6 and TRBJ2-5; 8 nucleotides line up with TRBD2. Trimming cost V 4 bases and J 2 bases; bases outside gene matches: 7. CDR3 length equals 15 residues. Germline values: CDR1 SGHDT, CDR2 YYEEEE. The CDR3 sequence: CASSLGLAGQETQYF. In nucleotides, the CDR3 is TGTGCCAGCAGCCTAGGACTAGCCGGTCAAGAGACCCAGTACTTC. The full variable domain, with the rest looked up from reference TRBV5-6 and TRBJ2-5, is DAGVTQSPTHLIKTRGQQVTLRCSPKSGHDTVSWYQQALGQGPQFIFQYYEEEERQRGNFPDRFSGHQFPNYSSELNVNALLLGDSALYLCASSLGLAGQETQYFGPGTRLLVL.

V and J are TRBV19 and TRBJ1-1; D unresolved. The CDR3 contains 13 residues. Trimming pared 1 base from V and 1 base from J, leaving 4 bases between. Germline assignment: CDR1 LNHDA and CDR2 SQIVND (reference sequence). As DNA, the CDR3 is TGTGCCAGTAGTATAGTGGCGAACACTGAAGCTTTCTTT. This sequence encodes CASSIVANTEAFF. Combining the CDR3 with reference TRBV19 and TRBJ1-1 gives the whole variable domain DGGITQSPKYLFRKEGQNVTLSCEQNLNHDAMYWYRQDPGQGLRLIYYSQIVNDFQKGDIAEGYSVSREKKESFPLTVTSAQKNPTAFYLCASSIVANTEAFFGQGTRLTVV.

The V gene is TRBV18, the J gene TRBJ1-1, with a weak D call TRBD1 (6 bases). Trimming shortened V by 0 bases and J by 0 bases, and 11 bases separated the two germline ends. Germline lookup yields CDR1 KGHSH and CDR2 LQKENI. The CDR3 totals 16 residues. As DNA, the CDR3 is TGTGCCAGCTCACCACCGACAGGAACCATGAACACTGAAGCTTTCTTT. This gives the protein CASSPPTGTMNTEAFF.

This chain links TRBV28 with TRBJ1-1, with D perhaps TRBD1 (5 bases). This CDR3 has 11 residues. Trimming pared 5 bases from V and 6 bases from J, leaving 7 bases between. Germline CDR1 and CDR2: MDHEN and SYDVKM. This CDR3 reads CASSPRAEAFF. CDR3 coding DNA: TGTGCCAGCAGTCCCAGGGCTGAAGCTTTCTTT. Drawing the rest from reference TRBV28 and TRBJ1-1, the complete variable domain is DVKVTQSSRYLVKRTGEKVFLECVQDMDHENMFWYRQDPGLGLRLIYFSYDVKMKEKGDIPEGYSVSREKKERFSLILESASTNQTSMYLCASSPRAEAFFGQGTRLTVV.

V usage is TRBV6-1 and J usage is TRBJ1-6; 12 nucleotides match TRBD1. The CDR3 length is 17 residues. The germline V gene has CDR1 MNHNS and CDR2 SASEGT. V lost 1 base to trimming and J lost 6 bases; unmatched junction nucleotides: 4. This chain's CDR3 is CASSEVGQGARNSPLHF. The CDR3 coding sequence is TGTGCCAGCAGTGAAGTGGGACAGGGGGCGCGTAATTCACCCCTCCACTTT.

The J gene is TRBJ2-1, the V gene TRBV5-1; 10 bases agree with TRBD2. There are 17 residues in the CDR3. CDR1 is SGHRS, CDR2 YFSETQ, per germline. With 1 base clipped from V and 3 bases from J, the junction kept 7 bases outside the gene matches. CDR3: CASSLKLAGTGYNEQFF. CDR3 in DNA: TGCGCCAGCAGCTTGAAACTAGCGGGAACGGGCTACAATGAGCAGTTCTTC. The full variable domain, in which reference TRBV5-1 and TRBJ2-1 provide the parts outside the CDR3, is KAGVTQTPRYLIKTRGQQVTLSCSPISGHRSVSWYQQTPGQGLQFLFEYFSETQRNKGNFPGRFSGRQFSNSRSEMNVSTLELGDSALYLCASSLKLAGTGYNEQFFGPGTRLTVL.

This chain joins TRBV5-3 and TRBJ2-5, with D possibly TRBD2 on 7 matching bases. TRBV5-3 is treated as an ORF (open reading frame) with a function not yet certain. V gave up 2 bases and J gave up 0 bases, with 26 bases separating them. The CDR3 loop spans 20 amino acids. Here the CDR3 reads CARSFGILFRGGRYQETQYF. The CDR3 DNA reads as TGTGCCAGAAGCTTTGGGATCCTGTTTAGGGGGGGCAGGTACCAAGAGACCCAGTACTTC.

This rearrangement joins TRBV27 to TRBJ1-1; a possible D gene is TRBD1 (6 bases). Germline-derived CDR1 and CDR2 are MNHEY and SMNVEV (reference sequence). The CDR3 totals 13 residues. Trimming left V 6 bases short and J 8 bases short, with 16 bases between. Here the CDR3 reads CASRRPGVREAFF. DNA of the CDR3: TGTGCCAGCAGGAGACCAGGGGTAAGGGAAGCTTTCTTT.

This clone was seen a single time. The chain employs TRBV27 and TRBJ1-1; 8 bases align to TRBD1. Germline V gene sequence: CDR1 MNHEY, CDR2 SMNVEV (reference sequence). CDR3 length equals 16 residues. The V gene end was trimmed by 2 bases and the J gene end by 3 bases; junction bases not matched to a gene: 8. The CDR3 reads CASSLRTGRFYTEAFF. As DNA, the CDR3 is TGTGCCAGCAGTTTACGGACAGGGCGGTTCTACACTGAAGCTTTCTTT.

This sequence joins TRBV6-5 and TRBJ2-7; 8 bases agree with TRBD1. This CDR3 is built from 14 residues. V shed 7 bases and J 1 base; nucleotides not matched to a gene: 6. Germline V gene data show CDR1 as MNHEY and CDR2 as SVGAGI. In DNA form, the CDR3 reads TGTGCCAGCAAGGTCGGGACAGGATCCTACGAGCAGTACTTC. It specifies CASKVGTGSYEQYF.

This clone came up a few times. V is TRBV19 and J is TRBJ1-5, with 9 bases matching TRBD1. This CDR3 is built from 14 residues. Trimming removed 4 bases from V and 5 bases from J; junction bases left unmatched: 3. CDR1 LNHDA and CDR2 SQIVND come from the germline V gene (reference sequence). This CDR3 is CASSTQGAHQPQHF. CDR3 DNA sequence: TGTGCCAGTAGTACACAGGGGGCCCATCAGCCCCAGCATTTT.

The chain recombines TRBV30 with TRBJ2-3; 8 positions agree with TRBD1. V was pared by 1 base and J by 3 bases, with 3 bases of the junction left unmatched. CDR1 is GTSNPN and CDR2 is SVGIG in the germline V gene (reference sequence). This CDR3 comprises 14 residues. The DNA for the CDR3 is TGTGCCTGGAGTGCCGGACAGGGAACAGATACGCAGTATTTT. Amino acid sequence: CAWSAGQGTDTQYF.

The J gene is TRBJ1-4, the V gene TRBV9; D remains ambiguous. CDR1 and CDR2 (germline): SGDLS, YYNGEE. The CDR3 totals 16 residues. V shed 0 bases and J shed 1 base, with 10 bases lying between them. CDR3 protein: CASSVGGRRTNEKLFF. CDR3 coding DNA: TGTGCCAGCAGCGTAGGAGGGAGAAGAACTAATGAAAAACTGTTTTTT.

This clone was detected a few times. The gene calls are TRBV7-8 and TRBJ2-1; D call uncertain. This CDR3 comprises 14 residues. CDR1 is SGHVS, CDR2 FQNEAQ, per germline. V dropped 3 bases and J dropped 7 bases, with 13 bases sitting between them. This CDR3 reads CASSFGRRVNEQFF. CDR3 nucleotides: TGTGCCAGCAGCTTTGGGCGTCGCGTAAATGAGCAGTTCTTC. Drawing the rest from reference TRBV7-8 and TRBJ2-1, the complete variable domain is GAGVSQSPRYKVAKRGQDVALRCDPISGHVSLFWYQQALGQGPEFLTYFQNEAQLDKSGLPSDRFFAERPEGSVSTLKIQRTQQEDSAVYLCASSFGRRVNEQFFGPGTRLTVL.

This chain uses TRBV28 with TRBJ2-5, with 12 bases lining up with TRBD1. J was trimmed by 4 bases and V by 3 bases; bases with no gene match: 3. In germline, CDR1 is MDHEN, CDR2 SYDVKM. The CDR3 totals 15 residues. The CDR3 region has the DNA TGTGCCAGCAGTTTCGGGACAGGGGGCGTAGAGACCCAGTACTTC. As protein: CASSFGTGGVETQYF.

The rearrangement links TRBV10-3 to TRBJ1-1, with 10 bases matching TRBD1. The CDR3 has 16 residues. Germline CDR1 and CDR2: ENHRY and SYGVKD. The V and J ends lost 7 bases and 4 bases, in that order; junction bases with no gene match: 12. The CDR3 is CAITQGQGESATEAFF. In DNA form, the CDR3 reads TGTGCCATCACCCAAGGACAGGGGGAAAGCGCCACTGAAGCTTTCTTT.

The chain carries TRBV30 and TRBJ2-7; D is unresolved. CDR3 length equals 11 residues. V was cut by 0 bases and J by 3 bases, with 3 bases left in between. The V gene's germline CDR1 is GTSNPN and CDR2 SVGIG (reference sequence). The CDR3 DNA reads TGTGCCTGGAGTGTAGTCTACGAGCAGTACTTC. Its translation: CAWSVVYEQYF. The entire variable domain, with the rest obtained from reference TRBV30 and TRBJ2-7, is as follows: SQTIHQWPATLVQPVGSPLSLECTVEGTSNPNLYWYRQAAGRGLQLLFYSVGIGQISSEVPQNLSASRPQDRQFILSSKKLLLSDSGFYLCAWSVVYEQYFGPGTRLTVT.

The rearrangement uses TRBV9 and TRBJ2-7; D may correspond to TRBD1 or TRBD2 (6 bases each). This CDR3 comprises 14 residues. The germline CDR1 and CDR2 sequences are SGDLS and YYNGEE. Trimming left V 4 bases short and J 4 bases short, with 15 bases between. The CDR3 DNA follows: TGTGCCAGCAGCCCAGAGGGGGGAGCATACGAGCAGTACTTC. This encodes CASSPEGGAYEQYF.